These T cell receptor beta chains were read from a single sample in a study of identical twins. TCRdb reprocessed the 5' RACE reads via MiXCR and lists one record per CDR3 protein. Of approximately 280,000 distinct CDR3 sequences listed, 6.5% to 9.5% are singletons. This same sample was also part of a study on yellow fever vaccine responses in identical twins.

Sequencing was performed on memory (CD45RO+) T cells sorted from blood. These TCRs come from a woman aged 18-29 years in good health. Each CDR3 is given with its conserved first and last residue. The D gene is left open where the match is weak. Clone size appears in some rows only: once, few, many, or a class for an expanded clone.

j_call clone_size v_call d_call cdr3_aa cdr3_nt
TRBJ1-2 NA TRBV19 NA CASMGPGSDYGYTF TGTGCCAGTATGGGCCCAGGATCGGACTATGGCTACACCTTC
TRBJ1-1 many TRBV5-1 NA CASSAGGNTEAFF TGCGCCAGCAGCGCGGGGGGGAACACTGAAGCTTTCTTT
TRBJ2-1 NA TRBV7-8 TRBD2 CASSERLAGFYNEQFF TGTGCCAGCAGCGAACGCCTAGCGGGTTTTTACAATGAGCAGTTCTTC
TRBJ2-1 NA TRBV27 NA CASSAEESYNEQFF TGTGCCAGCAGTGCGGAAGAGTCCTACAATGAGCAGTTCTTC
TRBJ1-2 many TRBV20-1 NA CSALEPRGYGYTF TGCAGTGCCCTAGAACCCAGGGGCTATGGCTACACCTTC
TRBJ1-1 few TRBV3-1 NA CASSHKAGSTEAFF TGTGCCAGCAGCCACAAAGCAGGAAGCACTGAAGCTTTCTTT
TRBJ1-1 NA TRBV25-1 TRBD1 CASSERQGRGAFF TGTGCCAGCAGTGAACGACAGGGGCGGGGAGCTTTCTTT
TRBJ2-6 NA TRBV3-1 NA CASSPGRANVLTF TGTGCCAGCAGCCCAGGCAGGGCCAACGTCCTGACTTTC
TRBJ2-1 few TRBV7-6 NA CASSPTPLNEQFF TGTGCCAGCAGCCCCACCCCCCTCAATGAGCAGTTCTTC
TRBJ2-2 NA TRBV7-9 TRBD1 CATTGETGELFF TGTGCGACTACAGGGGAAACCGGGGAGCTGTTTTTT
TRBJ2-7 NA TRBV6-1 TRBD1 CASGQGYEQYF TGTGCCAGCGGACAGGGTTACGAGCAGTACTTC
TRBJ2-5 many TRBV7-9 NA CASTPSGLRETQYF TGTGCCAGCACCCCATCCGGGTTGAGGGAGACCCAGTACTTC
TRBJ2-1 few TRBV7-3 NA CASSSKGGMEQFF TGTGCCAGCAGCTCGAAGGGGGGAATGGAGCAGTTCTTC
TRBJ2-3 NA TRBV5-1 TRBD2 CASSLPSGRPDTQYF TGCGCCAGCAGCTTACCTAGCGGGAGACCGGATACGCAGTATTTT
TRBJ2-4 many TRBV29-1 NA CSVDGIDGDIQYF TGCAGCGTTGACGGTATCGACGGGGACATTCAGTACTTC
TRBJ1-6 NA TRBV6-1 NA CASSPRDSAPLHF TGTGCCAGCAGTCCCCGAGATTCTGCACCCCTCCACTTT
TRBJ2-7 many TRBV15 NA CATRKTSVSEQYF TGTGCCACCAGAAAGACTTCCGTCTCCGAGCAGTACTTC
TRBJ2-1 few TRBV5-4 TRBD2 CASSGLLAGAYNEQFF TGTGCCAGCAGCGGACTGCTAGCGGGAGCTTACAATGAGCAGTTCTTC
TRBJ2-1 many TRBV28 TRBD1 CASTTGQGVRNEQFF TGTGCCAGCACCACGGGACAGGGCGTACGAAATGAGCAGTTCTTC
TRBJ2-1 many TRBV5-1 TRBD2 CASRTSGRWEQFF TGCGCCAGCAGGACTAGCGGGAGGTGGGAGCAGTTCTTC
TRBJ1-5 NA TRBV2 NA CASSDEGGGNQPQHF TGTGCCAGCAGTGATGAGGGAGGGGGCAATCAGCCCCAGCATTTT
TRBJ1-4 NA TRBV2 NA CASQAGKNEKLFF TGTGCCTCCCAAGCAGGCAAAAATGAAAAACTGTTTTTT
TRBJ2-1 few TRBV21-1 NA CASSKARVFPNEQFF TGTGCCAGCAGCAAAGCGCGGGTCTTTCCAAATGAGCAGTTCTTC
TRBJ1-6 NA TRBV20-1 TRBD1 CSVPGTGVSSPLHF TGCAGTGTTCCCGGGACAGGGGTTAGTTCACCCCTCCACTTT
TRBJ2-1 NA TRBV5-4 NA CASSLDHAAYNEQFF TGTGCCAGCAGCTTGGACCACGCCGCCTACAATGAGCAGTTCTTC
TRBJ2-2 few TRBV7-2 NA CASSYRNAGELFF TGTGCCAGCAGCTACAGGAACGCCGGGGAGCTGTTTTTT
TRBJ2-7 few TRBV20-1 NA CSARDGGVGTEQYF TGCAGTGCTAGAGATGGGGGTGTGGGTACTGAGCAGTACTTC
TRBJ1-5 many TRBV28 NA CASSSRWPQHF TGTGCCAGCAGTTCTCGTTGGCCCCAGCATTTT
TRBJ1-1 NA TRBV28 TRBD1 CASSFVSATGVPEAFF TGTGCCAGCAGTTTCGTTTCCGCGACAGGGGTTCCTGAAGCTTTCTTT
TRBJ1-4 NA TRBV7-8 NA CASSHGTSEVEEKLFF TGTGCCAGCAGCCACGGCACCTCGGAGGTGGAGGAAAAACTGTTTTTT